The 18 T cell receptor beta chains presented below share a single source sample, sequenced in a study of cytomegalovirus exposure and HLA in healthy donors. Use of 60 Vbeta and 13 Jbeta primers characterized the PCR. The assay was immunoSEQ multiplex PCR, and TCRdb's table has in-frame clones only and misses some. The table lists about 140,000 clones, around 80% of them singletons. The sample taken for sequencing was PBMCs. The receptors were sampled from a female donor in good health and CMV-seronegative.

There are a few counts of this clone. V is TRBV5-6 and J is TRBJ1-1; 7 bases are a match to TRBD1. V was pared by 3 bases and J by 3 bases, with 5 bases of the junction left unmatched. The CDR3 totals 14 residues. Germline V gives CDR1 SGHDT, CDR2 YYEEEE. The CDR3 here is CASSWRGRDTEAFF. The DNA of the CDR3 is TGTGCCAGCAGCTGGAGGGGGCGCGACACTGAAGCTTTCTTT.

This clone appeared a single time. This chain uses TRBV5-1 with TRBJ1-2, with a weak D call TRBD1 (5 bases). Germline CDR1 SGHRS, CDR2 YFSETQ. This CDR3 region has 15 residues. Trimming cost V 4 bases and J 0 bases, with 13 bases left between them. CDR3 in amino acids: CASSPQGSSNYGYTF. As DNA, the CDR3 is TGCGCCAGCAGCCCCCAGGGTAGCTCTAACTATGGCTACACCTTC.

In its sample, this clone was seen once. The chain recombines TRBV5-1 with TRBJ2-1; no clear D. Trimming removed 5 bases from V and 4 bases from J, with 16 bases in between. CDR3 size: 15 residues. Germline V lookup: CDR1 SGHRS, CDR2 YFSETQ. The CDR3 DNA reads as TGCGCCAGCAGTTCAAGTGGGTTGGAGTACAATGAGCAGTTCTTC. As protein: CASSSSGLEYNEQFF. Drawing the rest from reference TRBV5-1 and TRBJ2-1, the complete variable domain is KAGVTQTPRYLIKTRGQQVTLSCSPISGHRSVSWYQQTPGQGLQFLFEYFSETQRNKGNFPGRFSGRQFSNSRSEMNVSTLELGDSALYLCASSSSGLEYNEQFFGPGTRLTVL.

The V gene is TRBV28, the J gene TRBJ2-3, with D possibly being TRBD1 (5 bases). Trimming stripped 5 bases from V and 5 bases from J, with 20 bases between. The CDR3 is made up of 16 amino acids. Germline CDR1 reads MDHEN; CDR2 reads SYDVKM. DNA for the CDR3: TGTGCCAGCAGTGCCTACCGGACACGGTCAAGAGATACGCAGTATTTT. Translated: CASSAYRTRSRDTQYF.

This sequence joins TRBV28 and TRBJ1-3, with D maybe TRBD1 (6 bases). Between the trimmed V and J ends, which lost 5 bases and 0 bases, there was a span of 11 bases. The CDR3 consists of 15 residues. Germline V gene lookup returns CDR1 MDHEN and CDR2 SYDVKM. CDR3 region: CASSHRDPSGNTIYF. CDR3 bases: TGTGCCAGCAGTCACAGGGACCCCTCTGGAAACACCATATATTTT.

This clone was counted a few times. The chain couples TRBV28 to TRBJ1-4, with 8 bases fitting TRBD1. V lost 5 bases, J lost 8 bases, and 10 bases stayed unmatched. The CDR3 extends over 15 amino acids. Germline V CDR1 and CDR2: MDHEN, SYDVKM. CDR3 DNA sequence: TGTGCCAGCAGTCCTCAGGGGGCCGCGGGGGAAAAACTGTTTTTT. Protein: CASSPQGAAGEKLFF.

The chain has TRBV7-2 and TRBJ1-2; TRBD1 aligns across 8 bases. The CDR3 extends over 13 amino acids. V trimming: 3 bases; J trimming: 8 bases; junction bases outside the gene matches: 5. Germline V gives CDR1 SGHTA, CDR2 FQGNSA. CDR3: CASSLQGARGYTF. CDR3 nucleotides: TGTGCCAGCAGCTTGCAGGGGGCGCGAGGCTACACCTTC.

This chain joins TRBV19 and TRBJ1-5; D is undetermined. This CDR3 is built from 15 residues. Germline CDR1 and CDR2: LNHDA and SQIVND (reference sequence). V was pared by 9 bases and J by 0 bases, with 15 bases between. CDR3 DNA: TGTGCCAGCCTCCCGACGGACTATAGCAATCAGCCCCAGCATTTT. It translates to CASLPTDYSNQPQHF. The full variable domain, with the rest looked up from reference TRBV19 and TRBJ1-5, is DGGITQSPKYLFRKEGQNVTLSCEQNLNHDAMYWYRQDPGQGLRLIYYSQIVNDFQKGDIAEGYSVSREKKESFPLTVTSAQKNPTAFYLCASLPTDYSNQPQHFGDGTRLSIL.

The chain is built from TRBV5-3 and TRBJ2-3, with D unclear. Being an ORF, TRBV5-3 has a function that is uncertain. This CDR3 comprises 11 residues. Between the trimmed V and J ends, which lost 5 bases and 2 bases, there was a span of 3 bases. CDR3 residues: CARSYTDTQYF. CDR3 DNA: TGTGCCAGAAGTTACACAGATACGCAGTATTTT.

The chain is built from TRBV4-2 and TRBJ2-7, with 9 bases aligning to TRBD1. This CDR3 is built from 17 residues. Trimming cost V 4 bases and J 2 bases; bases outside gene matches: 12. Looked up from germline, CDR1 is LGHNA and CDR2 is YNFKEQ. CDR3 nucleotide sequence: TGTGCCAGCAGCCCGCAACCGTTGAGACAGGGGGCCTACGAGCAGTACTTC. The encoded protein is CASSPQPLRQGAYEQYF.

This clone was observed a handful of times. The rearrangement uses TRBV6-1 and TRBJ2-6; the match to TRBD1 covers 11 bases. The germline V gene encodes CDR1 MNHNS and CDR2 SASEGT. The trim removed 3 bases at V and 3 bases at J, leaving 10 bases unmatched. The CDR3 extends over 19 amino acids. CDR3 nucleotide sequence: TGTGCCAGCAGTGAGTTTGGACAGGGGGCCCCAGGTGGGGCCAACGTCCTGACTTTC. This encodes CASSEFGQGAPGGANVLTF.

The rearrangement uses TRBV28 and TRBJ1-1, with D unclear. V was shortened by 6 bases and J by 0 bases, with 11 bases between the two germline ends. The CDR3 spans 14 residues. Germline V CDR1 and CDR2: MDHEN, SYDVKM. CDR3 DNA sequence: TGTGCCAGCAGCCAGGCAGGCATGAACACTGAAGCTTTCTTT. Translating it yields CASSQAGMNTEAFF.

The genes are TRBV27 and TRBJ1-1; 10 bases match TRBD1. The V gene's germline CDR1 is MNHEY and CDR2 SMNVEV (reference sequence). The V gene end was trimmed by 5 bases and the J gene end by 8 bases; junction bases not matched to a gene: 8. The CDR3 is made up of 14 amino acids. CDR3 region: CASSVGGTGAEAFF. The CDR3 DNA reads as TGTGCCAGCAGTGTAGGGGGGACAGGGGCCGAAGCTTTCTTT.

The chain recombines TRBV5-3 with TRBJ1-1; tentatively, D is TRBD1 (6 bases). TRBV5-3 is assigned to the ORF class and has an uncertain function. Trimming left V 3 bases short and J 0 bases short, with 9 bases between. The CDR3 runs to 14 residues. The CDR3 protein is CARSSDSMNTEAFF. The CDR3 nucleotides read TGTGCCAGAAGCTCGGACAGTATGAACACTGAAGCTTTCTTT.

The chain recombines TRBV13 with TRBJ2-5, with D possibly TRBD1 on 6 matching bases. The CDR3 contains 15 residues. V was shortened by 5 bases and J by 1 base, with 14 bases between the two germline ends. CDR1 PRHDT and CDR2 FYEKMQ come from the germline V gene (reference sequence). The CDR3 nucleotides read TGTGCCAGCAGCACCCTCCGGGACACCCAAGAGACCCAGTACTTC. Protein product: CASSTLRDTQETQYF.

The J gene is TRBJ1-3, the V gene TRBV30; D remains ambiguous. Germline V gives CDR1 GTSNPN, CDR2 SVGIG (reference sequence). Trimming took 5 bases from V and 0 from J, leaving 17 bases between them. The CDR3 has 16 residues. CDR3 region: CAWGSYHRYSGNTIYF. Written as DNA, the CDR3 is TGTGCCTGGGGGAGTTACCACCGCTACTCTGGAAACACCATATATTTT. Together with reference TRBV30 and TRBJ1-3, the CDR3 gives the full variable domain: SQTIHQWPATLVQPVGSPLSLECTVEGTSNPNLYWYRQAAGRGLQLLFYSVGIGQISSEVPQNLSASRPQDRQFILSSKKLLLSDSGFYLCAWGSYHRYSGNTIYFGEGSWLTVV.

This clone has only one observation. CDR3 protein: CASSTRTGGYGYTF. The DNA for the CDR3 is TGCGCCAGCAGCACAAGGACAGGGGGCTATGGCTACACCTTC. This chain uses TRBV5-1 with TRBJ1-2; 10 nucleotides line up with TRBD1. V shed 4 bases and J 4 bases; nucleotides not matched to a gene: 4. The CDR3 is 14 residues long. CDR1 and CDR2 from the germline V gene are SGHRS and YFSETQ.

This sequence joins TRBV5-6 and TRBJ2-5, with 9 nucleotides matching TRBD1. The end of the DNA is better explained by TRBJ2-7, so the J call may be wrong. The CDR3 sequence is 16 residues long. Germline-derived CDR1 and CDR2 are SGHDT and YYEEEE. Written as DNA, the CDR3 is TGTGCCAGCAGCTTGTTCAGGGGACAGGGATCCTACGAGCAGTACTTC. Translated: CASSLFRGQGSYEQYF.